This entry describes one TCR beta chain. Its antigen is not identified. This sample was included in a study of shared clonotypes between healthy human individuals. V lost 5 bases and J 0 bases, leaving 13 bases between the germline ends. This CDR3 contains 15 residues. Germline V gives CDR1 SNHLY, CDR2 FYNNEI. Whole-study findings and limits: Incompleteness in sorted-subset sequencing, despite large depth, was shown by rarefaction.

Some clones are missing from TCRdb's copy, which holds only in-frame ones; the method was immunoSEQ multiplex PCR. The sample lists around 1,000,000 clones, roughly 77% seen once, with over 0.8% in the top ten. The clonotype originates from a man aged 18 to 29 in good health. Some clones in this sample may be carry-over from other donors' samples. Sequenced input: memory CD4+ T cells from PBMCs. Described subset: CD45RA-negative fraction. The V gene is TRBV2, the J gene TRBJ2-5, with D possibly TRBD1 on 5 matching bases. As DNA, the CDR3 is TGTGCCAGCAGTAACCAGGGATTGTACCAAGAGACCCAGTACTTC. This gives the protein CASSNQGLYQETQYF.